This TCR beta chain stems from a study of CD8 T cells in ankylosing spondylitis. General observations from the study: Researchers reportedly found disease-linked clones significantly enriched in matched ankylosing spondylitis synovial fluid.

In this sample, this clonotype turned up a few times. Its antigen is not identified. By quantitative 5'-RACE with molecular barcodes, the TCR beta libraries were made. TCRdb redid the calling of the 5' RACE reads with MiXCR, one entry per CDR3 protein. The sample comprises approximately 350,000 distinct CDR3 sequences, roughly 15% of which are singletons, and roughly 1.1% rests with the top ten. The CDR3 consists of 16 residues. Germline values: CDR1 LNHNV, CDR2 YYDKDF (reference sequence). The ends were cut back, 0 bases at V and 9 bases at J, with 18 bases in the middle. J is TRBJ2-1 and V is TRBV15; the D gene is possibly TRBD1 (6 bases). The sequence was collected from a male donor with ankylosing spondylitis or in good health (not recorded which). Input material: blood, either unsorted or a sorted T cell fraction (not recorded which). The CDR3 DNA reads TGTGCCACCAGCAGAGAGGGGCTAGACAGGTGGGGTGAGCAGTTCTTC. Protein product: CATSREGLDRWGEQFF.